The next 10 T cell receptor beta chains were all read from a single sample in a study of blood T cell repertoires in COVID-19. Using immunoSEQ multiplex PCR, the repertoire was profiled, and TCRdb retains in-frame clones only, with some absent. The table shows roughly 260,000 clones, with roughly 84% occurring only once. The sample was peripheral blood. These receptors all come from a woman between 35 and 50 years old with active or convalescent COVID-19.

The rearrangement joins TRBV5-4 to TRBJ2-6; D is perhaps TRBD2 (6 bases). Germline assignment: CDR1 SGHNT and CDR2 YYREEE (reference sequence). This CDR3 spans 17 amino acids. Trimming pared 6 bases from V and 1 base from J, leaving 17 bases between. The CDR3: CASTKGGVISGANVLTF. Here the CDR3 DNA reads TGTGCCAGCACCAAAGGAGGGGTGATTTCTGGGGCCAACGTCCTGACTTTC.

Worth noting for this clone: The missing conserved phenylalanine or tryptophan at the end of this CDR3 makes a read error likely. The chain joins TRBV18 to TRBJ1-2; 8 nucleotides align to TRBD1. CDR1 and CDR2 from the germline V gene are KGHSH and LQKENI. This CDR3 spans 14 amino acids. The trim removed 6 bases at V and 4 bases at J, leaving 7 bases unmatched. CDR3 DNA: TGTGCCAGCTCGGATCGACAGGGGACCTATGGCTACACCCTC. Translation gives CASSDRQGTYGYTL.

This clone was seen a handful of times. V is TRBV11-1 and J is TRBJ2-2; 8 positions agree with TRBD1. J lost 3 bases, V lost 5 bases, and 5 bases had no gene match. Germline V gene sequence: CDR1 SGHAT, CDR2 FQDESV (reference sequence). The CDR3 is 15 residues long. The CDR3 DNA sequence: TGTGCCAGCAGCCGGCCAGGGGGCGACACCGGGGAGCTGTTTTTT. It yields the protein CASSRPGGDTGELFF.

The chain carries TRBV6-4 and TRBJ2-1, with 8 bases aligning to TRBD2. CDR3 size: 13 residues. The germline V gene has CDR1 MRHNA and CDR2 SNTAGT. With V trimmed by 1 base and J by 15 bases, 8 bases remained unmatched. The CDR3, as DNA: TGTGCCAGCAGTGACTTGCCCGGCGGGGGGCCGTTCTTC. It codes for CASSDLPGGGPFF.

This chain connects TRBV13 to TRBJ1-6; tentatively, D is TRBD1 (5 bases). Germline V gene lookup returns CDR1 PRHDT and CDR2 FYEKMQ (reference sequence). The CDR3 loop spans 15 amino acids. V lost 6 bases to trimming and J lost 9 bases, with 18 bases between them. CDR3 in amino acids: CASRPWGVVSSPLHF. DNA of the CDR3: TGTGCCAGCAGACCCTGGGGGGTGGTGAGTTCACCCCTCCACTTT.

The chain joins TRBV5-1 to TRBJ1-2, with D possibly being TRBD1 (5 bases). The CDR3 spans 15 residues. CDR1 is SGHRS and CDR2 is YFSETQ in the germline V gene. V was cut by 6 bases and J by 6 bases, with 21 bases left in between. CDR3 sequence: CASNPIEGAGNGYTF. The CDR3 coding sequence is TGCGCCAGCAATCCCATCGAAGGGGCAGGTAATGGCTACACCTTC.

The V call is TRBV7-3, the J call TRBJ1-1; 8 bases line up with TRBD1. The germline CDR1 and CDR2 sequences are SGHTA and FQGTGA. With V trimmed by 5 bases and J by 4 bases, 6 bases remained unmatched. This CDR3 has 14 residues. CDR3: CASSTGTGSTEAFF. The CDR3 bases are TGTGCCAGCAGCACTGGGACAGGCAGCACTGAAGCTTTCTTT.

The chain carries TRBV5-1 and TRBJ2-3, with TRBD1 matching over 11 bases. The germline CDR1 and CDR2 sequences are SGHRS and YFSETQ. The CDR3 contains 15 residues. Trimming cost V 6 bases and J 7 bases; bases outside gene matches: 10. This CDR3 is CASTLGGTGGNTQYF. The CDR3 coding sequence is TGCGCCAGCACCCTTGGGGGGACAGGGGGAAATACGCAGTATTTT.

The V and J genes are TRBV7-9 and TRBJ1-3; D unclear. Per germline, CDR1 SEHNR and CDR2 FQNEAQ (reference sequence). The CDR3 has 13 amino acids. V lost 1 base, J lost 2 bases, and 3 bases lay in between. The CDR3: CASSLVAGNTIYF. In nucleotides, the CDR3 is TGTGCCAGCAGCTTAGTAGCTGGAAACACCATATATTTT.

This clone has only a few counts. CDR3 sequence reads: CASRGQVNTEAFF. CDR3 bases: TGTGCCAGCAGAGGACAGGTTAACACTGAAGCTTTCTTT. The chain is built from TRBV11-1 and TRBJ1-1, with 7 bases lining up with TRBD1. Germline assignment: CDR1 SGHAT and CDR2 FQDESV (reference sequence). The CDR3 runs 13 residues. The V gene end was trimmed by 6 bases and the J gene end by 2 bases; junction bases not matched to a gene: 3.